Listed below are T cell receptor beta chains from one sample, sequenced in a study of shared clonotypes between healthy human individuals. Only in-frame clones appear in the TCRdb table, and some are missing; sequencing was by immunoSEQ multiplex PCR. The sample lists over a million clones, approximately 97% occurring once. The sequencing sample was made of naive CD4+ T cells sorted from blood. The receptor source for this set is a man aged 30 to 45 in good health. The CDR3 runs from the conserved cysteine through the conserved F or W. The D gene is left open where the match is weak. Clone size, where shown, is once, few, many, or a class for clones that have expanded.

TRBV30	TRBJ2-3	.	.	TGTGCCTGGAGTGCTCAGGGTGGAGGGTCTGGTACGCAGTATTTT	CAWSAQGGGSGTQYF
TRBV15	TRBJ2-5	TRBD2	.	TGTGCCACCAGCAGGGATCGTCACTCGACTAGCCACGAGACCCAGTACTTC	CATSRDRHSTSHETQYF
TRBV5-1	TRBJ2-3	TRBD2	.	TGCGCCAGCAGCGGGGGACTAGCGGGAGGGCCAGCAGATACGCAGTATTTT	CASSGGLAGGPADTQYF
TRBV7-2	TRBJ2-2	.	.	TGTGCCAGCAGCTTAGTCCCTCGGAACACCGGGGAGCTGTTTTTT	CASSLVPRNTGELFF
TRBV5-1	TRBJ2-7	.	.	TGCGCCAGCAGCTTGGGTAGCGAATCCGAGCAGTACTTC	CASSLGSESEQYF
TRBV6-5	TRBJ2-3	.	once	TGTGCCAGCAGTTACCAAAGGGGCAGCACAGATACGCAGTATTTT	CASSYQRGSTDTQYF
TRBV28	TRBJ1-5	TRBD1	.	TGTGCCAGCAATAAGGCAGGGGGCGATCAGCCCCAGCATTTT	CASNKAGGDQPQHF
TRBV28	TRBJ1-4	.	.	TGTGCCAGCAGTTCAATTAATGAAAAACTGTTTTTT	CASSSINEKLFF
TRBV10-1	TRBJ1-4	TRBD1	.	TGCGCCAGCAGTGAGGACAGGGCTAATGAAAAACTGTTTTTT	CASSEDRANEKLFF
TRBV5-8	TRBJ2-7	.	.	TGTGCCAGCAGCCTTAACGTTAAGCAGGGCAGGTACGAGCAGTACTTC	CASSLNVKQGRYEQYF
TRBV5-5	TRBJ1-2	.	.	TGTGCCAGCAGCTTGGTATCGATCTCGGGCGCCTATGGCTACACCTTC	CASSLVSISGAYGYTF
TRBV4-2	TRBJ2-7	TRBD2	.	TGTGCCAGCAGCCACATGGCTAGCGGGAGTGCTATGATACCCTACGAGCAGTACTTC	CASSHMASGSAMIPYEQYF
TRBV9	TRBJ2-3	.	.	TGTGCCAGCAGCGTAGGGCATGAAGGTGACACTACGCAGTATTTT	CASSVGHEGDTTQYF
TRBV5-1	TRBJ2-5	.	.	TGCGCCAGCAGCTTGGTTGCGGGCCCTGAAGAGACCCAGTACTTC	CASSLVAGPEETQYF
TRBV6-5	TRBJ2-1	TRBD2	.	TGTGCCAGCAGTTACGGGACTAGCGGTTACAATGAGCAGTTCTTC	CASSYGTSGYNEQFF
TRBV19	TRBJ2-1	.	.	TGTGCCAGTAGTAAGGTCGCCTTGGGGAGTGAGCAGTTCTTC	CASSKVALGSEQFF
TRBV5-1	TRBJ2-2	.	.	TGCGCCAGCAGTCCGACTTCGAACACCGGGGAGCTGTTTTTT	CASSPTSNTGELFF
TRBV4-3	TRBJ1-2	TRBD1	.	TGCGCCAGCAGCCGACCTGGACAGGGGGCTGGTGGCTACACCTTC	CASSRPGQGAGGYTF
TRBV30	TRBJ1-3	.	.	TGTGCCTGGGACCCGGGGCACTCTGGAAACACCATATATTTT	CAWDPGHSGNTIYF
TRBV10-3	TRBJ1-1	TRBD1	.	TGTGCCACGACAGGGGGCGAAGGGACTGAAGCTTTCTTT	CATTGGEGTEAFF
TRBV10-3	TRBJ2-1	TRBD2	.	TGTGCCATCAGTGAGACTAGCGGGAGTAATGAGCAGTTCTTC	CAISETSGSNEQFF
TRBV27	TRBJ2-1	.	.	TGTGCCAGCAGTTCTAAAACTAGCTCGGCATCCTACAATGAGCAGTTCTTC	CASSSKTSSASYNEQFF
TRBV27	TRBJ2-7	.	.	TGTGCCAGCAGTTTAAGTTTCCGATCGGGTGAGCAGTACTTC	CASSLSFRSGEQYF
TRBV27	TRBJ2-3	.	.	TGTGCCAGCAACGCCAAGGGGCAGTATTTT	CASNAKGQYF
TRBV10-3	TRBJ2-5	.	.	TGTGCCATCAGTGAGCCAGGGGCCCAAGAGACCCAGTACTTC	CAISEPGAQETQYF
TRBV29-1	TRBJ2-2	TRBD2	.	TGCAGCGTTGAATATCGGACTAGCGGGAGTAACGGGGAGCTGTTTTTT	CSVEYRTSGSNGELFF
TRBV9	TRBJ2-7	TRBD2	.	TGTGCCAGCAGCTACACTAGCGGGAGATACGAGCAGTACTTC	CASSYTSGRYEQYF
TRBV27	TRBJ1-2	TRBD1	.	TGTGCCAGCAGTTTAGGACAGGGATACTATGGCTACACCTTC	CASSLGQGYYGYTF
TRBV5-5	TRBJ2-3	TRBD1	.	TGTGCCAGCAGCATGGACAGGGGGAGGGATACGCAGTATTTT	CASSMDRGRDTQYF
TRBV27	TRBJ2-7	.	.	TGTGCCAGCAGTTTTTCTCGCTTGCCCGGGAGTCCGGTGCAATTC	CASSFSRLPGSPVQF
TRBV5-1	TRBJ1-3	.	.	TGCGCCAGCAGCCACGCCCTGAGCTCTGGAAACACCATATATTTT	CASSHALSSGNTIYF
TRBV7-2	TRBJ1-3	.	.	TGTGCCAGCAGCTTAGCGCTGGCAACCTCTGGAAACACCATATATTTT	CASSLALATSGNTIYF
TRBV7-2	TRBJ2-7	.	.	TGTGCCAGCAGTCTATTTCAGGCCTACGAGCAGTACTTC	CASSLFQAYEQYF
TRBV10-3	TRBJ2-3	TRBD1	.	TGTGCCATCAGCGGTGACAGGGGCGGGACAGATACGCAGTATTTT	CAISGDRGGTDTQYF
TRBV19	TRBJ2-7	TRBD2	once	TGTGCCAGTAGTATCAGGGCGGGAGACGCCTACGAGCAGTACTTC	CASSIRAGDAYEQYF
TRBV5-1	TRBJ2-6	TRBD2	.	TGCGCCAGCAGCTTGGACGGGGGGAGTCCTGGGGCCAACGTCCTGACTTTC	CASSLDGGSPGANVLTF
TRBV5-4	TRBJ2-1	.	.	TGTGCCAGCAGCTTCAGGAGGAACAATGAGCAGTTCTTC	CASSFRRNNEQFF
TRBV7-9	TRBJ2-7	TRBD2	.	TGTGCCAGCAGCTACGGACTAGCGGGAGATACCTCCTACGAGCAGTACTTC	CASSYGLAGDTSYEQYF
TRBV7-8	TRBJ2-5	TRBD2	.	TGTGCCAGCAGCAAACCTAGCGGGAGGGCCTGGGAGACCCAGTACTTC	CASSKPSGRAWETQYF
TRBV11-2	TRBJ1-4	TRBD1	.	TGTGCCAGCAGCTTCGGGACAGTTCCTCGTAATGAAAAACTGTTTTTT	CASSFGTVPRNEKLFF